This T cell receptor (beta chain) was documented in a study of cytomegalovirus exposure and HLA in healthy donors (dated by TCRdb to about 2017). About the full investigation: An earlier analysis of about 560 of the donors reported 276 Gb of sequence data and 117 million unique TCR beta sequences obtained from roughly 170 million T cells. An earlier analysis of nearly 600 of the donors applied high-throughput TCR beta sequencing to assess whether each TCR beta V gene segment acted as functional or pseudogenic. To predict cytomegalovirus infection status, the study brought together high-throughput TCR immunosequencing, statistical association of individual TCRs with disease status, and machine learning. The study aimed to test whether cataloging public T cell receptors could reveal signatures of past pathogen exposure. In a later genetic analysis, genome-wide SNP genotypes for about 65% of the 666 donors were used, and that subset was treated as a discovery cohort. Besides the first cohort of about 730 subjects, a separate validation cohort made up of over a hundred different subjects was used. The later analysis used no new phenotypic data to find candidate immune exposures, relying instead on TCR beta sequences and their occurrence across donors. The number of donors typed differed by locus, with roughly 620-630 for A, B, C, DRB1 and DQB1, roughly 520 for DQA1, 600 to 610 for DPA1, and roughly 450 for DPB1. In a later analysis, previously published TCR beta repertoires from 666 donors were re-analyzed and high-resolution HLA genotyping was added so that TCR occurrence patterns could be studied. All discovery cohort repertoires had been generated using a single sequencing platform. Of the roughly 400 genotyped donors, around 81% fell in the genetic ancestry cluster associated with self-reported Caucasian donors. Across around 400 genotyped donors of the cohort, an average of roughly 250,000 unique TCR beta nucleotide sequences per donor were sequenced, and about a sixth of those sequences were non-productive. An early release covering roughly 600 HLA-typed donors comprised roughly 300 gigabases of sequencing data and 85 million or so unique TCR sequences. HLA typing included class I and class II loci at four-digit resolution. Donor age, sex, ethnicity and CMV serostatus were compiled alongside the repertoire data. Using immunosequencing, the study profiled T cell repertoires from 666 subjects and related those repertoires to cytomegalovirus serostatus. Because of strong linkage in the cohort, five DR-DQ haplotypes were treated as single units for association and clustering. The paper's findings and limits, for the study overall: The study listed 164 TCR beta chains as associated with cytomegalovirus. Specific HLA alleles were associated with roughly 17,000 TCR beta sequences at a false discovery rate of 0.05 in a later analysis. Cytomegalovirus status was reported to be diagnosed by the classifier with high specificity and sensitivity in both the original and validation cohorts. In a later analysis, TCR association rates were found to vary across HLA loci, with the most associated TCRs seen for DRB1 alleles and the fewest for HLA-C alleles. Because HLA typing was unavailable for some donors at each locus, only the typed subset was used in association tests. A later genetic analysis associated a missense DCLRE1C variant with V-gene and J-gene trimming of TCR beta chains, and an independent cohort replicated the association. Most TCR sequences were observed very rarely across donors, whereas some public TCRs were present in many individuals. Linkage disequilibrium might explain the correlated functional status among segregating V segments, but an unknown experimental factor could not be ruled out. A cluster of highly shared sequence variants was judged likely to represent a technical artifact of the sequencing pipeline. Because counts were too low, some 16 rarely observed V segments, including chromosome 9 orphons, were excluded from the earlier analysis of a few hundred of the donors. Roughly uniform sequencing depth across donors was assumed in presence/absence analyses, although this assumption may not hold. A few of the identified cytomegalovirus-associated TCR beta chains were confirmed in vitro to be specific for cytomegalovirus antigens. Some IMGT-functional V segments, including TRBV6-2 and TRBV6-3, could not be told apart with the 87-base-pair reads, so those segments were excluded. Compared with the approximately 670-donor mean, donors in an Asian-associated ancestry cluster had fewer N-insertions in productive TCRs, according to a later genetic analysis. A further reported finding was that TCR beta sequences accurately predicted the HLA-A and HLA-B alleles for most subjects in the first cohort. Strong co-occurrence of HLA alleles, especially DR and DQ, made assigning TCR associations to individual alleles difficult. Only TCR beta chains were sequenced in this cohort, and the absence of alpha or paired-chain data limited detectable features. It was suggested by the authors that the approach could potentially be generalized to other disease states and immunological phenotypes. According to a later analysis, parvovirus B19, influenza, CMV and Epstein-Barr virus appeared linked to several top co-occurrence clusters. In a later analysis, HLA-associated TCR beta chains were found to be more clonally expanded and to have lower generation probabilities than equally common non-associated chains. Most CMV-associated TCR beta chains appeared to be HLA-restricted in a later analysis, and the HLA associations seemed to be driven largely by CMV exposure. In an earlier analysis of some 640 of the donors, most TCR beta V segments were observed in productive rearrangements about 87% or about 30% of the time, broadly matching IMGT annotations. Immune exposure information for the cohort was limited to CMV serostatus.

Libraries came from the immunoSEQ multiplex PCR assay. For the multiplex PCR, a mixture combining 60 forward primers for TCR Vbeta segments and 13 reverse primers for TCR Jbeta segments was used. The CDR3 region of rearranged TCR beta genes was amplified from genomic DNA with a multiplex PCR assay. On the Illumina HiSeq System, the amplified TCR beta libraries were sequenced as 87-base-pair reads. In the original analysis: Across the roughly 600 repertoires, a later analysis counted 75 million to 90 million unique TCR beta chains, about 10 million of which were shared by at least two donors. Raw reads were error-corrected and collapsed into unique sequences with a nearest-neighbor algorithm that merged closely related sequences to remove PCR and sequencing errors. Alignment of CDR3 sequences to IMGT reference sequences was used to assign V, D and J gene segments. For a sequence to be retained, a match of at least six nucleotides was required to both a V gene segment and a J gene segment. Rearrangements were classified as productive when the CDR3 lacked stop codons and remained in frame with V and J, and all other rearrangements were classified as non-productive. CDR3 was defined according to IMGT convention as the region running from the second conserved V-encoded cysteine to the conserved J-encoded phenylalanine. In an earlier analysis of more than 550 of the donors, sequences lacking an unambiguous match to a single V gene segment were excluded. An earlier analysis of several hundred of the donors classified V segments as functional when productive rearrangements were above 56.7% and as segregating when the standard deviation between donors was above 5%. A statistical classification framework was built to diagnose cytomegalovirus status from the catalog of TCR beta chain sequences. A later analysis assigned V and J genes by comparing TCR nucleotide sequences with IMGT/GENE-DB human TR gene sequences. Using the TCRdist pipeline, a later analysis assigned CDR3 sequences along with most-parsimonious VDJ recombination scenarios. In a later analysis, each TCR beta chain was defined by its CDR3 amino acid sequence together with its V-gene family, and reads lacking a unique V-gene family were excluded. In a later analysis, approximately 590 highly shared, low-generation-probability nucleotide sequences were removed to address suspected cross-contamination and a sequencing artifact. In a later analysis, a clonal expansion index for each public chain was calculated from normalized within-repertoire ranks of inferred template counts. In a later analysis, generation probabilities were computed with a VDJ recombination model fitted to out-of-frame rearrangements, and the resulting probabilities were checked against IGoR. Hypergeometric tests were used in a later analysis to score TCR-TCR, TCR-HLA and TCR-CMV co-occurrence, with a repertoire-size bias correction applied to the TCR pairs. False discovery rates were estimated in a later analysis by permuting HLA or CMV assignments 20 times. A later analysis grouped co-occurring TCRs with DBSCAN, adding TCRdist sequence similarity when clustering within HLA-allele-positive subsets. Repertoires with fewer than 30,000 or more than 120,000 public chains, plus five repertoires with anomalous nucleotide sharing, were excluded from co-occurrence clustering. The clones in this table, taken by TCRdb from immuneACCESS, are in-frame only. Not every clone is retained; where verified, under half of the shortfall comes from an unresolved V gene, and the cause of the rest is unknown. V, J and clone size were drawn from that table, and D and trimming were deduced from the DNA. The table for this sample lists around 150,000 clones; about four fifths of them were counted only once. The ten largest clonotypes hold roughly 4% of the sample.

This clone was detected once. Which antigen it targets is not known. Base-call qualities are not available, and no considerably larger clone is one nucleotide away. The cohort comprised around 690 healthy bone marrow donors. Cohort members were all nominally healthy when sampled, although unrecorded immune exposures were likely present. The donor was CMV seropositive and was included in the group of 250 to 300 seropositive cohort members. A peripheral blood sample was collected from each donor, and TCR beta sequencing was performed on peripheral blood mononuclear cells. The Qiagen DNeasy Blood Extraction Kit was used to extract genomic DNA from the blood cell samples. Here V drops 3 bases and J drops 1 base, and the junction holds 8 bases not matched to any gene. The CDR3 contains 16 residues, cysteine and phenylalanine counted. Only CDR3 DNA remains: 48 bases, in frame from the first base. CDR1 LNHNV and CDR2 YYDKDF are derived from the germline V gene (reference sequence).

Sequenced input: PBMCs. This chain is built from TRBV15 and TRBJ1-2; 7 central nucleotides agree with TRBD1. This sequence originates from a man aged 40-49 years in good health and CMV-seropositive. The nucleotide sequence is given as TGTGCCACCAGCAGTACAAAGACAGGGCTTAACTATGGCTACACCTTC. The translation is CATSSTKTGLNYGYTF.